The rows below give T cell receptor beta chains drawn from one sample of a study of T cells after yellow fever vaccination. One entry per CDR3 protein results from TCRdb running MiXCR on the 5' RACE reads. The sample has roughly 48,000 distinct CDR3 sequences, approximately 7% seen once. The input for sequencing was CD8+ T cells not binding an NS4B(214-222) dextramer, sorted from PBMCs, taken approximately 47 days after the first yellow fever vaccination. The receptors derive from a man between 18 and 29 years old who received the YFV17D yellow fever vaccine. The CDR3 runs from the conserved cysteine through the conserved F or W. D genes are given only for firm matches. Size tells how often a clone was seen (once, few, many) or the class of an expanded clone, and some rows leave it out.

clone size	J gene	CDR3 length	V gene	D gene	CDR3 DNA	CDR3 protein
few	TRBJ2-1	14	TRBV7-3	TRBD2	TGTGCCAGCAGCTTCGGACTAGCGCCAAATGAGCAGTTCTTC	CASSFGLAPNEQFF
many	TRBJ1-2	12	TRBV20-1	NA	TGCAGTGCTTCAGGGGCCAACTATGGCTACACCTTC	CSASGANYGYTF
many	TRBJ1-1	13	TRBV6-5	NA	TGTGCCAGCAGTCACCACTTGAACACTGAAGCTTTCTTT	CASSHHLNTEAFF
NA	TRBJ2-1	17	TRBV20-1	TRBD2	TGCAGTGCTAGAGATTGGCTAGCGGGGGGATTTGACAATGAGCAGTTCTTC	CSARDWLAGGFDNEQFF
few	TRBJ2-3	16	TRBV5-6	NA	TGTGCCAGCAGCGTTGGGATCTTACCTTACACAGATACGCAGTATTTT	CASSVGILPYTDTQYF
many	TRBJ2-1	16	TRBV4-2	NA	TGTGCCAGCAGCCAGGGAGGGGACAGATCCTACAATGAGCAGTTCTTC	CASSQGGDRSYNEQFF
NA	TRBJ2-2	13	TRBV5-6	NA	TGTGCCATGGGCCCCTGGCTCTCCGGGGAGCTGTTTTTT	CAMGPWLSGELFF
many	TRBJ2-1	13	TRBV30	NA	TGTGCCTGGAGTAAGGTAACAGACAATGAGCAGTTCTTC	CAWSKVTDNEQFF
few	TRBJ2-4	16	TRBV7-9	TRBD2	TGTGCCAGCAGCCCAACTAGCGGGGGCTCAAAAAACATTCAGTACTTC	CASSPTSGGSKNIQYF
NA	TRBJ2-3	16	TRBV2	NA	TGTGCCAGCGGCATCGGGACCGCGGGCCTGGCAGATACGCAGTATTTT	CASGIGTAGLADTQYF
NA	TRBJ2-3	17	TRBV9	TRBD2	TGTGCCAGCAGCGTAGTTGCGCAGCGGGGGAGAATAGATACGCAGTATTTT	CASSVVAQRGRIDTQYF
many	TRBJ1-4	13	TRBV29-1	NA	TGCAGCGTCCGACCGGCAACTAATGAAAAACTGTTTTTT	CSVRPATNEKLFF
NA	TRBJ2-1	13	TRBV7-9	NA	TGTGCCAGCAGCTTAGCGTCGCCCTTGTCAATGTTCTTC	CASSLASPLSMFF
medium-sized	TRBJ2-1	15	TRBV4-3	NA	TGCGCCAGCAGCCGCAGTCCCAACTCTTACAATGAGCAGTTCTTC	CASSRSPNSYNEQFF
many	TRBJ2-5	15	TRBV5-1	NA	TGCGCCAGCAGCTTGGCCGGGGGAACCCAAGAGACCCAGTACTTC	CASSLAGGTQETQYF
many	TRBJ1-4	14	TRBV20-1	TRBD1	TGCAGTGCCGGGACAGCGGCAACTAATGAAAAACTGTTTTTT	CSAGTAATNEKLFF
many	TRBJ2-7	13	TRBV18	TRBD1	TGTGCCAGCTCATCGGACAGGGCCTACGAGCAGTACTTC	CASSSDRAYEQYF
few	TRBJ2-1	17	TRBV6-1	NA	TGTGCCAGCAGCATCTTCCGCGGGACGAGCTCCTACAATGAGCAGTTCTTC	CASSIFRGTSSYNEQFF
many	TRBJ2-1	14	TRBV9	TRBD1	TGTGCCAGCGGCTGGACAGGGGGTAACAATGAGCAGTTCTTC	CASGWTGGNNEQFF
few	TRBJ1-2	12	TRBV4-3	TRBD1	TGCGCCAGCAGCCAAGATTGGACAGGCAGGACCTTC	CASSQDWTGRTF
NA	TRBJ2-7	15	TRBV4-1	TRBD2	TGCGCCAGCAGCCACCCGGCTAGCGGGGCCTACGAGCAGTACTTC	CASSHPASGAYEQYF
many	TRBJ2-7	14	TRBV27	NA	TGTGCCAGCAGTTTACTCCGGTCGGGGGACGAGCAGTACTTC	CASSLLRSGDEQYF
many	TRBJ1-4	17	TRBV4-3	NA	TGCGCCAGCAGCCAAGGTTCAGGCGTTGCAACTAATGAAAAACTGTTTTTT	CASSQGSGVATNEKLFF
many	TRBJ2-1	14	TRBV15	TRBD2	TGTGCCACCAGCAGGGGACTAGCCTACAATGAGCAGTTCTTC	CATSRGLAYNEQFF
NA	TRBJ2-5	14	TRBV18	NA	TGTGCCAGCTCACCGCCGACAGACCAAGAGACCCAGTACTTC	CASSPPTDQETQYF
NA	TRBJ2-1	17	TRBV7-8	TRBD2	TGTGCCAGCAGCTTAGCCGAGCGGGAGACCCAATACAATGAGCAGTTCTTC	CASSLAERETQYNEQFF
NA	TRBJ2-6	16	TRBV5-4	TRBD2	TGTGCCAGCAGCGCGGGACTAGCCCCCGGGGCCAACGTCCTGACTTTC	CASSAGLAPGANVLTF
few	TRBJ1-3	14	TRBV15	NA	TGTGCCACCAGCCGGGAAGGCTCTGGAAACACCATATATTTT	CATSREGSGNTIYF
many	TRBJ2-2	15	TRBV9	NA	TGTGCCAGCAGCGTAGGCAGGGGCTACACCGGGGAGCTGTTTTTT	CASSVGRGYTGELFF
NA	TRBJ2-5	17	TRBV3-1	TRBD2	TGTGCCAGCAGCCAAGGGAGACTAGCGGAGTGGGAAGAGACCCAGTACTTC	CASSQGRLAEWEETQYF
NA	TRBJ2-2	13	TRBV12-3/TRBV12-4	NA	TGTGCCAGCAGGTGGACGGGCACCGGGGAGCTGTTTTTT	CASRWTGTGELFF
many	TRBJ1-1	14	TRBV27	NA	TGTGCCAGCAGTTTATACCCGCCTATGAGTGAAGCTTTCTTT	CASSLYPPMSEAFF
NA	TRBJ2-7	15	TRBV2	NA	TGTGCCAGCAGTGTTGCCTCCGGGCCCCCCTACGAGCAGTACTTC	CASSVASGPPYEQYF
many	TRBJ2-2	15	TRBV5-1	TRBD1	TGCGCCAGCAGCTTGGGGACAGGAATCACCGGGGAGCTGTTTTTT	CASSLGTGITGELFF
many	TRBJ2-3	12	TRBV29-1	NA	TGCAGCGTTGAGCTAGTCGGAGATACGCAGTATTTT	CSVELVGDTQYF
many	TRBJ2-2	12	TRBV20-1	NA	TGCAGTGCCACGGACTACGCCGGGGAGCTGTTTTTT	CSATDYAGELFF
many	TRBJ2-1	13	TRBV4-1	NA	TGCGCCAGCAGCCAATTACCGGTGTCTGAGCAGTTCTTC	CASSQLPVSEQFF
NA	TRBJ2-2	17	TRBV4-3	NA	TGCGCCAGCAGCCCCTGGGGCGCTACGCAGAACACCGGGGAGCTGTTTTTT	CASSPWGATQNTGELFF
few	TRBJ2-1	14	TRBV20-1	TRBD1	TGCAGTGCTAGTCGGGGACAGACATACAATGAGCAGTTCTTC	CSASRGQTYNEQFF
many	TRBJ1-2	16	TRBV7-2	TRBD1	TGTGCCAGCAGCTTTGACAGGGAGTATTCCTCCTATGGCTACACCTTC	CASSFDREYSSYGYTF
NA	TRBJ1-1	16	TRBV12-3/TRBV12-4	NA	TGTGCCAGCAGTTTAGGGGACCCGCCCTCCAACACTGAAGCTTTCTTT	CASSLGDPPSNTEAFF